Sequencing of this TCR beta chain was carried out in a study of blood T cells in healthy people across ages. Healthy Caucasian individuals from Russia aged roughly 6 to 90 served as donors. Each donor had roughly 10 milliliters of peripheral blood drawn. Total RNA amounts of at least 6 micrograms were extracted per sample. Primed by a sample-barcoded 5' primer and a J-beta primer mix, a second PCR proceeded for about 6 to 11 cycles. Through a template-switch adaptor with 12 random nucleotides, each cDNA molecule received a tag. TCRdb reprocessed the 5' RACE reads with MiXCR, giving one entry per CDR3 protein. The sample carries about 400,000 distinct CDR3 sequences, roughly half recorded once. The receptor was derived from a man in his sixties in good health. The sequencing sample was made of blood.

CDR3 residues: CSARDPGLAGGPSFYEQYF. CDR3 DNA: TGCAGTGCTAGAGACCCGGGACTAGCGGGAGGGCCGTCCTTTTACGAGCAGTACTTC. This sequence joins TRBV20-1 and TRBJ2-5; TRBD2 aligns across 16 bases. Near its end, the DNA agrees better with TRBJ2-7, so the J call may be wrong. The germline gives CDR1 DFQATT, CDR2 SNEGSKA (reference sequence). The CDR3 spans 19 residues.